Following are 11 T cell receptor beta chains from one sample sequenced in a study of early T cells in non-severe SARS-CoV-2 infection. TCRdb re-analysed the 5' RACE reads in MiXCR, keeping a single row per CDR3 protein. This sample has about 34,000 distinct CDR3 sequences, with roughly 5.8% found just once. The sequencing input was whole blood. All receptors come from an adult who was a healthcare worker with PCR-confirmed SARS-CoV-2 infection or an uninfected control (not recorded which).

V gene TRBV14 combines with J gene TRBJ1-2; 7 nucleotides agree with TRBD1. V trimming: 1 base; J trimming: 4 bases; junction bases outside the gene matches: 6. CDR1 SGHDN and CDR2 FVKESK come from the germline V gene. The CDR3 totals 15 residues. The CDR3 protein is CASSQVAGQLYGYTF. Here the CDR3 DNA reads TGTGCCAGCAGCCAAGTTGCGGGACAGCTCTATGGCTACACCTTC. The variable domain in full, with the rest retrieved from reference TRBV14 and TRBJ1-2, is EAGVTQFPSHSVIEKGQTVTLRCDPISGHDNLYWYRRVMGKEIKFLLHFVKESKQDESGMPNNRFLAERTGGTYSTLKVQPAELEDSGVYFCASSQVAGQLYGYTFGSGTRLTVV.

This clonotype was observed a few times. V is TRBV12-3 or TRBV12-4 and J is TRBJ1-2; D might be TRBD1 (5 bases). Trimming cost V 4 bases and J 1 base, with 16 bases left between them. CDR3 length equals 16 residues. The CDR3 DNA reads TGTGCCAGCAGTTCCACGGGCGGGGCCTATAACTATGGCTACACCTTC. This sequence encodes CASSSTGGAYNYGYTF.

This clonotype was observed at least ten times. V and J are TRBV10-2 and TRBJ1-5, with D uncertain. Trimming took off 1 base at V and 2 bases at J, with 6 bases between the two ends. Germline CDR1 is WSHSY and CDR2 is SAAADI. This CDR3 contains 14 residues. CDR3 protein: CASSEWWGNQPQHF. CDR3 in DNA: TGCGCCAGCAGTGAGTGGTGGGGCAATCAGCCCCAGCATTTT.

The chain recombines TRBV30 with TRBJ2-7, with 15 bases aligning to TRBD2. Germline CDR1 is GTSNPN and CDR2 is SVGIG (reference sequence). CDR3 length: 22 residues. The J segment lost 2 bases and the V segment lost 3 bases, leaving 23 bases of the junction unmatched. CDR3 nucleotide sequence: TGTGCCTGGAGCGCTCCCTTCCCTATCAGGACTAGCGGGAGGGCCTTCACCTACGAGCAGTACTTC. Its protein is CAWSAPFPIRTSGRAFTYEQYF. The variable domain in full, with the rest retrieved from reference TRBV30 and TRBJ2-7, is SQTIHQWPATLVQPVGSPLSLECTVEGTSNPNLYWYRQAAGRGLQLLFYSVGIGQISSEVPQNLSASRPQDRQFILSSKKLLLSDSGFYLCAWSAPFPIRTSGRAFTYEQYFGPGTRLTVT.

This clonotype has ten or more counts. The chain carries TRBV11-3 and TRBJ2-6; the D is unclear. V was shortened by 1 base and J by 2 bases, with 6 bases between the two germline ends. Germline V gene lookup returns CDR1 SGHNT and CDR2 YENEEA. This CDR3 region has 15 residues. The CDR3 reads CASSLGQAGANVLTF. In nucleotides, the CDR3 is TGTGCCAGCAGCTTAGGTCAGGCTGGGGCCAACGTCCTGACTTTC.

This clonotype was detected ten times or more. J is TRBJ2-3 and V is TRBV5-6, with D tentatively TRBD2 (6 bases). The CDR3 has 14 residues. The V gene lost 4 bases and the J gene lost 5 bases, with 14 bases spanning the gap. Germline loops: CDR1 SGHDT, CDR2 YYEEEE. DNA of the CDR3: TGTGCCAGCAGCGGCGGGAATAGGAGAGATACGCAGTATTTT. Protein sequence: CASSGGNRRDTQYF.

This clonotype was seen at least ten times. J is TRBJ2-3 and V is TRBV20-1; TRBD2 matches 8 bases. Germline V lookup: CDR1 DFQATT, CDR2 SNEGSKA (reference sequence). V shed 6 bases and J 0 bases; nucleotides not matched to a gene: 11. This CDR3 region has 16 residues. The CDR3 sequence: CSAPPSLAGSTDTQYF. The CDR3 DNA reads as TGCAGTGCCCCACCTTCGCTAGCGGGTAGCACAGATACGCAGTATTTT.

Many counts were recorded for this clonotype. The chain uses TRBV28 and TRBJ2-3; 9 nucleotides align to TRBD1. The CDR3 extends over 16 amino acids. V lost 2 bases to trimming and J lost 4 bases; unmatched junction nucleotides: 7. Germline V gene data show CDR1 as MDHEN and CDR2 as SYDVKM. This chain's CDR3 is CASSLLGQGSADTQYF. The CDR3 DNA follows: TGTGCCAGCAGTTTACTCGGACAGGGGTCGGCAGATACGCAGTATTTT.

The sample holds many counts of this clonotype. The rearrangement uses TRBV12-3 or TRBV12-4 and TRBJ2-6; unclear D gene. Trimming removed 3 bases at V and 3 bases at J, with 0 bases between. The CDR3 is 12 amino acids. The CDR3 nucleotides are TGTGCCAGCAGTTTTGGGGCCAACGTCCTGACTTTC. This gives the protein CASSFGANVLTF.

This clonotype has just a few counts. CDR3 protein: CASSRVTEAFF. CDR3 nucleotides: TGTGCCAGCAGCCGGGTCACTGAAGCTTTCTTT. J is TRBJ1-1 and V is TRBV7-6, with D hard to call. Trimming left V 5 bases short and J 4 bases short, with 5 bases between. Per germline, CDR1 SGHVS and CDR2 FNYEAQ. This CDR3 has 11 residues.

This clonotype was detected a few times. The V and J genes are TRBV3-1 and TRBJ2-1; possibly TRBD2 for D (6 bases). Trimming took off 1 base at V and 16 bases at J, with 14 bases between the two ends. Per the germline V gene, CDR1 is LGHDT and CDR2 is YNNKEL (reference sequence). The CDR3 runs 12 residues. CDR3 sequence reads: CASSQVSGSYFF. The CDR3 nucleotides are TGTGCCAGCAGCCAAGTTTCCGGGAGTTATTTCTTC.